One and the same sample provided the 16 T cell receptor beta chains below, sequenced in a study of blood T cell repertoires in COVID-19. The assay was immunoSEQ multiplex PCR, and TCRdb's table has in-frame clones only and misses some. The sample includes approximately 270,000 clones, 86% of them seen just once. The sequencing sample was made of peripheral blood. The receptors stem from a middle-aged man with active or convalescent COVID-19.

The V and J genes are TRBV7-9 and TRBJ2-3; possibly TRBD2 for D (5 bases). Germline CDR1 is SEHNR and CDR2 is FQNEAQ (reference sequence). Between the trimmed V and J ends, which lost 7 bases and 4 bases, there was a span of 15 bases. The CDR3 length is 14 residues. For the CDR3, the DNA is TGTGCCAGCACCCTAATCGGGGTAGCAGATACGCAGTATTTT. Its translation: CASTLIGVADTQYF.

CDR3 amino acids: CASSLSSRGLNYEQYF. Here the CDR3 DNA reads TGTGCCAGCAGTTTATCATCCAGGGGGCTAAACTACGAGCAGTACTTC. V usage is TRBV27 and J usage is TRBJ2-7; 8 bases match TRBD1. The CDR3 contains 16 residues. CDR1 and CDR2 (germline): MNHEY, SMNVEV (reference sequence). V was pared by 0 bases and J by 3 bases, with 7 bases of the junction left unmatched.

V is TRBV9 and J is TRBJ1-1; TRBD1 matches 8 bases. The germline V gene has CDR1 SGDLS and CDR2 YYNGEE. The J segment lost 1 base and the V segment lost 4 bases, leaving 6 bases of the junction unmatched. The CDR3 is made up of 15 amino acids. The CDR3 DNA reads TGTGCCAGCAGCCCTCGGACAGGGCCGAACACTGAAGCTTTCTTT. Its protein product is CASSPRTGPNTEAFF.

This clone came up a few times. The chain combines TRBV6-2 or TRBV6-3 with TRBJ2-3; possible D gene TRBD2, 6 bases. The CDR3 is made up of 18 amino acids. Trimming took off 0 bases at V and 0 bases at J, with 16 bases between the two ends. Germline values: CDR1 MNHEY, CDR2 SVGEGT. The CDR3 region is CASSYSIWRDPSTDTQYF. In DNA, the CDR3 is TGTGCCAGCAGTTACTCGATCTGGCGGGACCCGAGCACAGATACGCAGTATTTT.

J is TRBJ2-7 and V is TRBV6-1, with D possibly TRBD1 on 5 matching bases. Germline-derived CDR1 and CDR2 are MNHNS and SASEGT. The ends were cut back, 2 bases at V and 3 bases at J, with 14 bases in the middle. The CDR3 has 15 residues. CDR3 DNA: TGTGCCAGCAGTGAAAGTAAAGGGGTGGACTACGAGCAGTACTTC. This sequence encodes CASSESKGVDYEQYF.

J is TRBJ1-2 and V is TRBV5-5; tentative D call: TRBD1 (5 bases). V lost 0 bases and J lost 7, with 13 bases in between. Germline V gene sequence: CDR1 SGHKS, CDR2 YYEKEE (reference sequence). The CDR3 is 14 residues long. The CDR3 nucleotides are TGTGCCAGCAGCTTGGTAGCGGGGGATCTTGGCTACACCTTC. This translates into CASSLVAGDLGYTF.

The chain couples TRBV11-2 to TRBJ2-2; possible D gene TRBD2, 6 bases. Trimming took 0 bases from V and 4 from J, leaving 12 bases between them. Germline lookup yields CDR1 SGHAT and CDR2 FQNNGV. The CDR3 covers 16 residues. This chain's CDR3 is CASSLEGGVGTGELFF. The CDR3, as DNA: TGTGCCAGCAGCTTAGAGGGGGGAGTCGGCACCGGGGAGCTGTTTTTT.

The chain uses TRBV29-1 and TRBJ2-7, with 12 bases matching TRBD2. After removal of 3 bases from V and 4 bases from J, the junction contained 7 bases not matched to a gene. This CDR3 has 15 amino acids. Germline CDR1 is SQVTM and CDR2 is ANQGSEA. The CDR3 DNA is TGCAGCGTTGAGTCCCTAGCGGGGGGGCATTACGAGCAGTACTTC. Translating it yields CSVESLAGGHYEQYF.

This chain connects TRBV30 to TRBJ2-2, with TRBD1 identical over 8 bases. J lost 6 bases, V lost 3 bases, and 3 bases had no gene match. The germline gives CDR1 GTSNPN, CDR2 SVGIG (reference sequence). This CDR3 region has 13 residues. The CDR3 reads CAWRGQGPGELFF. The CDR3 bases are TGTGCCTGGAGAGGACAGGGTCCCGGGGAGCTGTTTTTT. Variable domain in full (rest from reference TRBV30 and TRBJ2-2): SQTIHQWPATLVQPVGSPLSLECTVEGTSNPNLYWYRQAAGRGLQLLFYSVGIGQISSEVPQNLSASRPQDRQFILSSKKLLLSDSGFYLCAWRGQGPGELFFGEGSRLTVL.

This clone was detected only once. J is TRBJ2-1 and V is TRBV5-4; 7 nucleotides align to TRBD2. CDR1 and CDR2 (germline): SGHNT, YYREEE (reference sequence). The CDR3 spans 16 residues. V shed 3 bases, J shed 10 bases, and the junction held 16 bases outside the gene matches. The chain's CDR3 is CASSYWTSGPGREQFF. In DNA, the CDR3 is TGTGCCAGCAGCTACTGGACTAGTGGGCCCGGCAGGGAGCAGTTCTTC.

This rearrangement joins TRBV6-5 to TRBJ1-1; a possible D gene is TRBD1 (5 bases). V dropped 0 bases and J dropped 0 bases, with 8 bases sitting between them. The CDR3 sequence is 15 residues long. Germline CDR1 and CDR2: MNHEY and SVGAGI. The CDR3, as DNA: TGTGCCAGCAGTTACTCGCAGGGCATGAACACTGAAGCTTTCTTT. Translating gives CASSYSQGMNTEAFF.

The chain employs TRBV6-5 and TRBJ2-5; 8 nucleotides agree with TRBD1. The V segment lost 8 bases and the J segment 5 bases; nucleotides outside the gene matches: 13. This CDR3 has 15 residues. Germline CDR1 is MNHEY and CDR2 is SVGAGI. CDR3 protein: CASLYVQGAWETQYF. In nucleotides, the CDR3 is TGTGCCAGCTTATATGTTCAGGGGGCTTGGGAGACCCAGTACTTC.

J is TRBJ1-1 and V is TRBV6-5; a possible D gene is TRBD1 (6 bases). The CDR3 length is 13 residues. V lost 8 bases and J 0 bases, leaving 10 bases between the germline ends. Germline V CDR1 and CDR2: MNHEY, SVGAGI. For the CDR3, the DNA is TGTGCCAGCGGACAGAGCATGAACACTGAAGCTTTCTTT. Protein sequence: CASGQSMNTEAFF.

This clone was seen more than once but under ten times. At one of its ends the junction is not consistent with the germline gene, which may arise from a read error. This sequence joins TRBV6-1 and TRBJ1-2; D may be TRBD1 (6 bases). Germline V gene data show CDR1 as MNHNS and CDR2 as SASEGT. The CDR3 loop spans 13 amino acids. The CDR3 loop reads CASSEIAPTGRSF. DNA for the CDR3: TGTGCCAGCAGTGAAATAGCGCCTACAGGGCGCTCCTTC.

The chain links TRBV19 to TRBJ1-3; 8 bases fit TRBD1. Germline CDR1 LNHDA, CDR2 SQIVND (reference sequence). Germline trimming cut 5 bases from V and 11 bases from J; bases unmatched to any gene: 17. This CDR3 spans 16 amino acids. Here the CDR3 reads CASSASNRGSPVSIYF. As DNA, the CDR3 is TGTGCCAGTAGTGCATCCAACAGGGGGTCCCCTGTCTCCATATATTTT.

This chain connects TRBV6-1 to TRBJ1-5; 7 bases align to TRBD1. V lost 1 base to trimming and J lost 6 bases; unmatched junction nucleotides: 9. This CDR3 comprises 16 residues. CDR1 and CDR2 from the germline V gene are MNHNS and SASEGT. CDR3 protein: CASSEEGQSLGQPQHF. Written as DNA, the CDR3 is TGTGCCAGCAGTGAAGAGGGACAGAGTTTGGGTCAGCCCCAGCATTTT.